What follows are 5 T cell receptor beta chains derived from one specimen sequenced in a study of cytomegalovirus exposure and HLA in healthy donors. Vbeta (60) and Jbeta (13) primers were used in the PCR. The method was immunoSEQ multiplex PCR; TCRdb's version includes in-frame clones alone and lacks a portion of them. The repertoire holds some 160,000 clones, around 77% seen once, with approximately 1.6% in the top ten. What was sequenced was PBMCs. These receptors were taken from a woman in her 30s in good health and CMV-seronegative.

The rearrangement links TRBV6-6 to TRBJ1-1, with D uncertain. V dropped 6 bases and J dropped 2 bases, with 13 bases sitting between them. This CDR3 region has 14 residues. Germline values: CDR1 MNHNY, CDR2 SVGAGI (reference sequence). CDR3 sequence reads: CASSPPQANTEAFF. The CDR3 nucleotides are TGTGCCAGCAGCCCCCCCCAGGCTAACACTGAAGCTTTCTTT.

The rearrangement joins TRBV7-9 to TRBJ1-6; TRBD1 is a possible D gene (5 bases). V lost 5 bases and J lost 5, with 16 bases in between. CDR3 length: 16 amino acids. Germline values: CDR1 SEHNR, CDR2 FQNEAQ (reference sequence). CDR3 amino acids: CASSPFSRVHNSPLHF. In DNA form, the CDR3 reads TGTGCCAGCAGCCCCTTCTCCAGGGTCCATAATTCACCCCTCCACTTT.

The chain combines TRBV7-9 with TRBJ2-7, with D hard to call. CDR3 length equals 16 residues. The V gene's germline CDR1 is SEHNR and CDR2 FQNEAQ (reference sequence). The V end lost 6 bases, the J end lost 2 bases, and 20 bases lay between the germline ends. The DNA for the CDR3 is TGTGCCAGCAGGTCCATCGAGGCGCTTTCTGCCTACGAGCAGTACTTC. This codes for CASRSIEALSAYEQYF.

The V call is TRBV30, the J call TRBJ2-7, with D tentatively TRBD2 (6 bases). The germline V gene encodes CDR1 GTSNPN and CDR2 SVGIG (reference sequence). This CDR3 spans 14 amino acids. The V end was cut by 0 bases, the J end by 6 bases, with 15 bases between. The CDR3: CAWSVRRAGGEQYF. The CDR3 nucleotides are TGTGCCTGGAGTGTAAGGAGGGCCGGGGGCGAGCAGTACTTC. The variable domain in full, with the rest retrieved from reference TRBV30 and TRBJ2-7, is SQTIHQWPATLVQPVGSPLSLECTVEGTSNPNLYWYRQAAGRGLQLLFYSVGIGQISSEVPQNLSASRPQDRQFILSSKKLLLSDSGFYLCAWSVRRAGGEQYFGPGTRLTVT.

The chain combines TRBV12-5 with TRBJ2-1; 9 bases line up with TRBD1. From germline, CDR1 is LGHNT and CDR2 FRNRAP. After removal of 5 bases from V and 8 bases from J, the junction contained 10 bases not matched to a gene. This CDR3 is built from 15 residues. The CDR3 DNA reads TGTGCTAGTGGTCGACAGGGGGGGAGCTCCCATGAGCAGTTCTTC. Encoded protein: CASGRQGGSSHEQFF.